This is a list of T cell receptor beta chains from one sample in a study of blood T cell repertoires in COVID-19. Profiling relied on immunoSEQ multiplex PCR, and the TCRdb table lists in-frame clones only, not all of them. The table lists 150,000 to 200,000 clones, around 81% of them singletons, with roughly 8.4% in the top ten. Sequencing was performed on peripheral blood. The receptors derive from an elderly woman with COVID-19, enrolled during active disease. CDR3s include the opening cysteine and the closing phenylalanine or tryptophan. Each record gives: J gene, clone size, D gene, V gene, CDR3 DNA, CDR3 protein. The D gene is left open where the match is weak. Only some rows state a clone size, as once, few, many or a class for expanded clones.

TRBJ1-1 . . TRBV28 TGTGCCAGCACCTACCAGAACACTGAAGCTTTCTTT CASTYQNTEAFF
TRBJ1-2 . TRBD1 TRBV5-1 TGCGCCAGCAGCTCGGGGAATGGGGCCCGGACTACAGGGGCTAACTATGGCTACACCTTC CASSSGNGARTTGANYGYTF
TRBJ2-7 once TRBD1 TRBV7-9 TGTGCCAGCAGCTTATACGGGGCGGCAGGGGGAAACTACGAGCAGTACTTC CASSLYGAAGGNYEQYF
TRBJ1-2 . . TRBV5-6 TGTGCCAGCACCCCCCGGGGGAGGAATTTCTATGGCTACACCTTC CASTPRGRNFYGYTF
TRBJ1-5 . TRBD1 TRBV5-8 TGTGCCAGCAGCCCCGGGACAGAGTTCAATCAGCCCCAGCATTTT CASSPGTEFNQPQHF
TRBJ2-3 . . TRBV29-1 TGCAGCGCCCGGACAGATACGCAGTATTTT CSARTDTQYF
TRBJ2-1 . . TRBV7-9 TGTGCCAGCAGTATCGACACCGCACGGGAGCAGTTCTTC CASSIDTAREQFF
TRBJ1-4 . TRBD1 TRBV24-1 TGTGCCACCAGTGACAGCCCGACAGGGGGTGGTGAAAAACTGTTTTTT CATSDSPTGGGEKLFF
TRBJ2-3 . TRBD2 TRBV5-1 TGCGCCAGCAGTAGAGCGGGGGGAAGGGCAGATACGCAGTATTTT CASSRAGGRADTQYF
TRBJ1-6 . . TRBV3-1/TRBV3-2 TGTGCCAGCAGCCCCCGGGAAGACTCAAATTCACCCCTCCACTTT CASSPREDSNSPLHF
TRBJ1-5 . TRBD1 TRBV10-3 TGTGCCATCAGCGAGCAGGGGGCGGGTTCTAGTCAGCCCCAGCATTTT CAISEQGAGSSQPQHF
TRBJ1-5 once TRBD1 TRBV7-6 TGTGCCAGCAGTCGTGACAGGGGGTTTAGTCAGCCCCAGCATTTT CASSRDRGFSQPQHF
TRBJ1-6 . . TRBV7-9 TGTGCCAGCAGCGCAGACGGAGAGAATTCACCCCTCCACTTT CASSADGENSPLHF